This T cell receptor beta chain was recovered during a study of graft-versus-host responses after intestinal transplantation. Points from the study as a whole: The presence of high graft-versus-host to host-versus-graft clonal ratios in allografts characterized patients with graft-donor T cell macrochimerism.

V was shortened by 2 bases and J by 5 bases, with 13 bases between the two germline ends. CDR1 is SGDLS, CDR2 YYNGEE, per germline. CDR3 size: 14 residues. Sequencing was performed with immunoSEQ multiplex PCR; in TCRdb, only in-frame clones are kept and a portion is missing. The data hold more than 10,000 clones, with 84% observed a single time. This clone showed up just once. No antigen is known for it. This sample comprised PBMCs, obtained about 300 days after intestinal transplant. The V call is TRBV9, the J call TRBJ2-5; D perhaps matches TRBD2 (6 bases). The sequence derives from a human patient who received an intestinal transplant, so some T cells may come from the graft donor. The CDR3 DNA reads as TGTGCCAGCAGCGTCTTAGGAGGGGAGGAGACCCAGTACTTC. This translates into CASSVLGGEETQYF.